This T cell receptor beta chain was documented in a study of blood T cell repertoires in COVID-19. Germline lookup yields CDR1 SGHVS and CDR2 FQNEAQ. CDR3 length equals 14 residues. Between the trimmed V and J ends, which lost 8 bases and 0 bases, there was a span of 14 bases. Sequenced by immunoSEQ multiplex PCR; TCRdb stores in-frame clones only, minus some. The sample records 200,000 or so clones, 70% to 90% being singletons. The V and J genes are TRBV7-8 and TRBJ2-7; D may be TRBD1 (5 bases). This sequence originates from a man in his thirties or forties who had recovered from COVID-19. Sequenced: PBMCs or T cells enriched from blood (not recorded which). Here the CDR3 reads CASARGSSSYEQYF. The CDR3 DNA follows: TGTGCCAGCGCTAGGGGCTCGAGCTCCTACGAGCAGTACTTC.